The 15 T cell receptor beta chains listed next were all sequenced from one sample in a study of sequential checkpoint blockade in melanoma. The protocol was immunoSEQ multiplex PCR, while the TCRdb copy is restricted to in-frame clones and leaves out a portion. Of approximately 28,000 clones listed, roughly nine tenths were seen once; the top ten hold 14%. Described treatment: randomized to nivolumab then ipilimumab (arm A) or the reverse (arm B). Sequences were derived from CD8+ T cells sorted from blood (inferred from file names), sampled from a patient given nivolumab and ipilimumab in sequence. All receptors derive from a human donor with melanoma.

This clone was detected only once. CDR3 in DNA: TGTGCCTGGAGGACAGACAATGGAAACACCATATATTTT. Encoded protein: CAWRTDNGNTIYF. V usage is TRBV30 and J usage is TRBJ1-3; the D gene is possibly TRBD1 (5 bases). Germline CDR1 GTSNPN, CDR2 SVGIG (reference sequence). The germline V and J ends were trimmed by 3 bases and 3 bases, with 9 bases remaining between them. This CDR3 is built from 13 residues.

This rearrangement joins TRBV4-2 to TRBJ2-7; 11 bases line up with TRBD2. The CDR3 has 15 residues. V gave up 4 bases and J gave up 0 bases; unmatched junction bases: 2. Germline V gene data show CDR1 as LGHNA and CDR2 as YNFKEQ. DNA of the CDR3: TGTGCCAGCAGCCTCGGGACTAGCGGCTCCTACGAGCAGTACTTC. This codes for CASSLGTSGSYEQYF.

V usage is TRBV5-4 and J usage is TRBJ2-5; TRBD1 might be the D (5 bases). Looked up from germline, CDR1 is SGHNT and CDR2 is YYREEE (reference sequence). This CDR3 region has 14 residues. Trimming left V 3 bases short and J 11 bases short, with 20 bases between. In DNA, the CDR3 is TGTGCCAGCAGCTCCCTAGACAGATCCTATGAGCAGTACTTC. This translates into CASSSLDRSYEQYF.

The rearrangement joins TRBV27 to TRBJ2-1; 9 positions agree with TRBD1. From germline, CDR1 is MNHEY and CDR2 SMNVEV (reference sequence). The CDR3 is made up of 15 amino acids. V shed 4 bases, J shed 5 bases, and the junction held 6 bases outside the gene matches. Here the CDR3 DNA reads TGTGCCAGCAGTTACCGGGGACAGGGTAACAATGAGCAGTTCTTC. Protein product: CASSYRGQGNNEQFF.

The chain joins TRBV4-2 to TRBJ1-5; TRBD1 is a possible D gene (5 bases). V was pared by 0 bases and J by 7 bases, with 16 bases between. Germline CDR1 reads LGHNA; CDR2 reads YNFKEQ. The CDR3 loop spans 16 amino acids. The CDR3 DNA is TGTGCCAGCAGCCAAGAAGGGGAGGGAGTCCCGCAGCCCCAGCATTTT. Translated, it gives CASSQEGEGVPQPQHF.

V usage is TRBV5-6 and J usage is TRBJ1-3; D is possibly TRBD1 (6 bases). Trimming cost V 1 base and J 0 bases, with 20 bases left between them. In germline, CDR1 is SGHDT, CDR2 YYEEEE. The CDR3 has 19 amino acids. DNA of the CDR3: TGTGCCAGCAGCTTGCTATCAAAGGACAGAAACTTCTCTGGAAACACCATATATTTT. Encoded protein: CASSLLSKDRNFSGNTIYF.

This sequence joins TRBV5-1 and TRBJ1-4; D possibly corresponds to TRBD1 (5 bases). Deletions cut 1 base from V and 7 bases from J, with 29 bases between. The CDR3 consists of 20 residues. Germline V gene lookup returns CDR1 SGHRS and CDR2 YFSETQ. This CDR3 is CASSLKGSKFFPFVGEKLFF. CDR3 coding DNA: TGCGCCAGCAGCTTGAAGGGGTCAAAGTTCTTCCCTTTCGTCGGTGAAAAACTGTTTTTT. Supplemented by reference TRBV5-1 and TRBJ1-4, the full variable domain reads KAGVTQTPRYLIKTRGQQVTLSCSPISGHRSVSWYQQTPGQGLQFLFEYFSETQRNKGNFPGRFSGRQFSNSRSEMNVSTLELGDSALYLCASSLKGSKFFPFVGEKLFFGSGTQLSVL.

Only one count was recorded for this clone. The J gene is TRBJ1-1, the V gene TRBV19, with a weak D call TRBD1 (6 bases). Germline values: CDR1 LNHDA, CDR2 SQIVND (reference sequence). V was clipped by 5 bases and J by 5 bases, with 18 bases between them. This CDR3 spans 15 amino acids. CDR3 DNA: TGTGCCAGTAGTGCCACACAGGGCAGTGGGACTGAAGCTTTCTTT. Encoded protein: CASSATQGSGTEAFF.

The chain links TRBV28 to TRBJ2-3, with a possible D match to TRBD2 (6 bases). The ends were cut back, 11 bases at V and 1 base at J, with 13 bases in the middle. Germline-derived CDR1 and CDR2 are MDHEN and SYDVKM. CDR3 length: 13 amino acids. The CDR3 here is CAWKASGTDTQYF. The CDR3 DNA reads as TGTGCCTGGAAAGCTAGCGGCACAGATACGCAGTATTTT.

The rearrangement links TRBV7-3 to TRBJ1-1; TRBD1 aligns across 7 bases. Germline V gives CDR1 SGHTA, CDR2 FQGTGA. Trimming cost V 4 bases and J 4 bases; bases outside gene matches: 6. CDR3 length equals 14 residues. CDR3 DNA: TGTGCCAGCAGCTCCCAGGGGGTTGGCACTGAAGCTTTCTTT. It yields the protein CASSSQGVGTEAFF.

This clone has just a few counts. The chain joins TRBV4-2 to TRBJ2-3; 7 bases are shared with TRBD2. With V trimmed by 5 bases and J by 2 bases, 7 bases remained unmatched. CDR3 length: 15 amino acids. Germline V lookup: CDR1 LGHNA, CDR2 YNFKEQ. In DNA, the CDR3 is TGTGCCAGCAGCGCAACCGCGGGGGACACAGATACGCAGTATTTT. This gives the protein CASSATAGDTDTQYF.

The sample holds a few counts of this clone. The genes are TRBV7-3 and TRBJ1-2; TRBD1 agrees at 7 bases. This CDR3 has 13 amino acids. The ends lost 4 bases at V and 14 bases at J; junction bases unmatched: 13. Germline V lookup: CDR1 SGHTA, CDR2 FQGTGA. CDR3 residues: CASSSRDSHSRTF. The CDR3 bases are TGTGCCAGCAGCTCCCGGGACAGCCACTCTAGGACCTTC.

This chain links TRBV6-7 with TRBJ2-7; D unclear. TRBV6-7 belongs to the ORF category, with a function that is uncertain. The V gene lost 1 base and the J gene lost 2 bases, with 9 bases spanning the gap. The CDR3 sequence is 14 residues long. CDR3 DNA sequence: TGTGCCAGCAGTTACTTGGCGGAGACCTACGAGCAGTACTTC. This codes for CASSYLAETYEQYF.

This chain uses TRBV27 with TRBJ2-3; 10 bases map to TRBD2. Germline V lookup: CDR1 MNHEY, CDR2 SMNVEV (reference sequence). CDR3 length equals 15 residues. V trimming: 8 bases; J trimming: 1 base; junction bases outside the gene matches: 6. The CDR3 nucleotides read TGTGCCAGCTCCTCAGGGACTAGCGGCACAGATACGCAGTATTTT. This sequence encodes CASSSGTSGTDTQYF.

This clone was seen a few times. This chain uses TRBV19 with TRBJ2-7, with D perhaps matching TRBD1 (6 bases). There are 14 residues in the CDR3. V lost 5 bases, J lost 3 bases, and 14 bases lay in between. Germline V gene lookup returns CDR1 LNHDA and CDR2 SQIVND (reference sequence). Here the CDR3 DNA reads TGTGCCAGTAGTGGGGGCCTTGGCGGCTACGAGCAGTACTTC. As protein: CASSGGLGGYEQYF.